These 17 T cell receptor beta chains came from one sample sequenced in a study of monozygotic twins with inflammatory bowel disease. TCRdb processed the 5' RACE reads again and assigns one entry to each CDR3 protein, with no DNA. The table lists under 350,000 distinct CDR3 sequences. Sequencing was done on a sample of blood. The receptors originated from a human donor with ulcerative colitis or Crohn's disease, or a healthy co-twin of an affected twin (not recorded which).

The CDR3 sequence: CASSRGQGGGELFF. The chain is built from TRBV3-1 and TRBJ2-2; TCRdb lists TRBD1, though no DNA is available to test this call. This CDR3 region has 14 residues. Germline-derived CDR1 and CDR2 are LGHDT and YNNKEL (reference sequence).

The rearrangement links TRBV27 to TRBJ2-5; the TCRdb call, TRBD2, lacks DNA for checking. Germline CDR1 MNHEY, CDR2 SMNVEV (reference sequence). The CDR3 runs 15 residues. The CDR3 spells CASRGLAGGLETQYF.

This chain joins TRBV20-1 and TRBJ2-5; TCRdb reports TRBD2, a call that lacks DNA to check it against. The length of the CDR3 is 13 residues. The germline V gene encodes CDR1 DFQATT and CDR2 SNEGSKA (reference sequence). CDR3 sequence: CSASMVVAETQYF.

The V gene is TRBV7-8, the J gene TRBJ2-7; TCRdb returns TRBD1, unconfirmable since there is no DNA. The CDR3 covers 16 residues. Germline loops: CDR1 SGHVS, CDR2 FQNEAQ. This chain's CDR3 is CASSLAMGRYFYEQYF.

The gene calls are TRBV6-5 and TRBJ2-7. The V gene's germline CDR1 is MNHEY and CDR2 SVGAGI. The CDR3 length is 18 residues. CDR3 in amino acids: CASSYSTMLAMDGYEQYF.

This rearrangement joins TRBV12-3 or TRBV12-4 to TRBJ2-7; TCRdb's D call of TRBD1 is untestable without DNA. The CDR3 contains 18 residues. The CDR3: CASSQRGAFSPSYYEQYF.

This rearrangement joins TRBV7-2 to TRBJ1-2. There are 13 residues in the CDR3. CDR1 is SGHTA, CDR2 FQGNSA, per germline. CDR3 in amino acids: CASSSHANYGYTF.

V and J are TRBV20-1 and TRBJ2-5; the TCRdb call, TRBD1, lacks DNA for checking. The CDR3 has 13 amino acids. CDR1 and CDR2 (germline): DFQATT, SNEGSKA (reference sequence). The CDR3 is CSARAGGGETQYF.

CDR3 amino acids: CASGTGSNQPQHF. The rearrangement links TRBV6-6 to TRBJ1-5; TCRdb designates TRBD1, a call that cannot be tested without DNA. CDR1 and CDR2 from the germline V gene are MNHNY and SVGAGI (reference sequence). The CDR3 runs to 13 residues.

This chain connects TRBV20-1 to TRBJ1-6; the D call from TCRdb, TRBD1, cannot be confirmed without DNA. The germline V gene has CDR1 DFQATT and CDR2 SNEGSKA (reference sequence). The length of the CDR3 is 13 residues. CDR3 protein: CSAPGQGNSPLHF.

The chain has TRBV18 and TRBJ1-6; the TRBD1 assignment by TCRdb is unverifiable without DNA. The V gene's germline CDR1 is KGHSH and CDR2 LQKENI. This CDR3 has 16 amino acids. The CDR3 is CASSPRLDRGNSPLHF.

The chain has TRBV7-2 and TRBJ2-2. Germline V gene data show CDR1 as SGHTA and CDR2 as FQGNSA. CDR3 length equals 12 residues. CDR3 in amino acids: CASSQPVRELFF.

The chain uses TRBV28 and TRBJ1-2; TCRdb picks TRBD1, but there is no DNA to check that call. CDR1 is MDHEN, CDR2 SYDVKM, per germline. The CDR3 runs to 14 residues. CDR3 protein: CASRPSRDSYGYTF.

The chain links TRBV19 to TRBJ1-5. The CDR3 covers 14 residues. The V gene's germline CDR1 is LNHDA and CDR2 SQIVND (reference sequence). The CDR3 here is CASTRYTSNQPQHF.

This CDR3 is CAWSVGEALETQYF. The V call is TRBV30, the J call TRBJ2-5. The CDR3 has 14 residues. CDR1 and CDR2 (germline): GTSNPN, SVGIG (reference sequence).

V usage is TRBV7-9 and J usage is TRBJ1-2; with no DNA, the TCRdb D assignment of TRBD1 cannot be verified. Germline CDR1 and CDR2: SEHNR and FQNEAQ (reference sequence). This CDR3 contains 14 residues. The CDR3 here is CASSLGAGGNGYTF.

J is TRBJ1-1 and V is TRBV7-8; TCRdb's D gene call, TRBD1, goes unchecked for lack of DNA. CDR1 is SGHVS and CDR2 is FQNEAQ in the germline V gene. The CDR3 is 15 residues long. The CDR3 region is CASSLKTGVKTEAFF.